A single sample gave rise to the 20 T cell receptor beta chains below, sequenced in a study of cytomegalovirus exposure and HLA in healthy donors. PCR was performed using 60 Vbeta and 13 Jbeta primers. Assay: immunoSEQ multiplex PCR; the TCRdb copy retains only in-frame clones and omits some. The repertoire holds around 200,000 clones, around 84% seen once, with around 3% in the top ten. The sequenced material came from PBMCs. These receptor sequences come from a woman between 50 and 59 years old in good health and CMV-seropositive.

The V call is TRBV27, the J call TRBJ2-3; D may be TRBD1 (6 bases). In germline, CDR1 is MNHEY, CDR2 SMNVEV (reference sequence). V lost 9 bases and J 4 bases, leaving 20 bases between the germline ends. The CDR3 loop spans 15 amino acids. The CDR3 protein is CARTSRPKGADTQYF. CDR3 bases: TGTGCCAGGACCTCCCGACCCAAGGGGGCAGATACGCAGTATTTT.

The genes are TRBV10-3 and TRBJ1-2; no definite D call. The CDR3 sequence is 14 residues long. CDR1 ENHRY and CDR2 SYGVKD come from the germline V gene. V lost 3 bases and J 2 bases, leaving 10 bases between the germline ends. The CDR3 sequence: CAISESTLNYGYTF. The CDR3 coding sequence is TGTGCCATCAGTGAATCCACATTAAACTATGGCTACACCTTC.

The genes are TRBV5-5 and TRBJ1-6, with D possibly being TRBD1 (5 bases). Germline V lookup: CDR1 SGHKS, CDR2 YYEKEE (reference sequence). V was shortened by 1 base and J by 5 bases, with 10 bases between the two germline ends. The CDR3 loop spans 15 amino acids. In nucleotides, the CDR3 is TGTGCCAGCAGCTTGTACAGGAAAGATAATTCACCCCTCCACTTT. Amino acid sequence: CASSLYRKDNSPLHF.

The gene calls are TRBV19 and TRBJ1-2; 8 bases map to TRBD1. The CDR3 is 13 amino acids. The J segment lost 8 bases and the V segment lost 6 bases, leaving 8 bases of the junction unmatched. Germline CDR1 LNHDA, CDR2 SQIVND (reference sequence). Here the CDR3 DNA reads TGTGCCAGTAGACCGGACAGGGAAGGCGGCTACACCTTC. Translation: CASRPDREGGYTF.

This chain joins TRBV2 and TRBJ1-1, with 10 bases fitting TRBD1. V was clipped by 6 bases and J by 4 bases; unmatched bases: 8. Germline V gene sequence: CDR1 SNHLY, CDR2 FYNNEI. The CDR3 runs 15 residues. This CDR3 reads CASSRPGQGVTEAFF. The CDR3, as DNA: TGTGCCAGCAGCCGACCAGGACAGGGGGTCACTGAAGCTTTCTTT.

This clone appeared a single time. For the CDR3, the DNA is TGTGCCAGCTCGCCCTACAGGGAGAACACTGAAGCTTTCTTT. Translation gives CASSPYRENTEAFF. The chain uses TRBV18 and TRBJ1-1; TRBD1 might be the D (6 bases). The CDR3 totals 14 residues. V lost 6 bases and J 1 base, leaving 12 bases between the germline ends. Germline loops: CDR1 KGHSH, CDR2 LQKENI. Variable domain in full (rest from reference TRBV18 and TRBJ1-1): NAGVMQNPRHLVRRRGQEARLRCSPMKGHSHVYWYRQLPEEGLKFMVYLQKENIIDESGMPKERFSAEFPKEGPSILRIQQVVRGDSAAYFCASSPYRENTEAFFGQGTRLTVV.

The J gene is TRBJ2-2, the V gene TRBV29-1; D ambiguous. Per germline, CDR1 SQVTM and CDR2 ANQGSEA. Trimming stripped 7 bases from V and 1 base from J, with 10 bases between. CDR3 length: 13 residues. DNA of the CDR3: TGCAGCGCGGTGGCAGGGAACACCGGGGAGCTGTTTTTT. Translation gives CSAVAGNTGELFF.

The chain is built from TRBV5-4 and TRBJ1-1; no clear D gene. Germline V lookup: CDR1 SGHNT, CDR2 YYREEE (reference sequence). This CDR3 comprises 13 residues. Trimming shortened V by 4 bases and J by 4 bases, and 11 bases separated the two germline ends. The CDR3 here is CASSLVSGTEAFF. Written as DNA, the CDR3 is TGTGCCAGCAGCCTCGTCTCGGGCACTGAAGCTTTCTTT. Together with reference TRBV5-4 and TRBJ1-1, the CDR3 gives the full variable domain: ETGVTQSPTHLIKTRGQQVTLRCSSQSGHNTVSWYQQALGQGPQFIFQYYREEENGRGNFPPRFSGLQFPNYSSELNVNALELDDSALYLCASSLVSGTEAFFGQGTRLTVV.

The chain joins TRBV5-4 to TRBJ2-5, with 10 bases fitting TRBD1. The closer fit of TRBJ2-7 to the DNA end suggests the J call may be wrong. CDR3 length: 15 amino acids. Germline loops: CDR1 SGHNT, CDR2 YYREEE (reference sequence). Here the CDR3 reads CASSLSGTGVNEQYF. The CDR3 DNA reads TGTGCCAGCAGCCTATCCGGGACAGGGGTCAACGAGCAGTACTTC.

Of note for this clone: Given the absence of the conserved phenylalanine or tryptophan at the CDR3 end, a read error is likely. The rearrangement uses TRBV5-4 and TRBJ1-2; perhaps TRBD1 as D (6 bases). V was shortened by 0 bases and J by 5 bases, with 11 bases between the two germline ends. CDR1 and CDR2 (germline): SGHNT, YYREEE (reference sequence). The CDR3 consists of 14 residues. DNA for the CDR3: TGTGCCAGCAGCTTGGTACAGGGTACATATGGCTACACCCTC. It yields the protein CASSLVQGTYGYTL.

The chain combines TRBV6-6 with TRBJ1-5; no clear D gene. Germline CDR1 MNHNY, CDR2 SVGAGI (reference sequence). The germline V and J ends were trimmed by 2 bases and 1 base, with 9 bases remaining between them. The CDR3 is 15 amino acids. The chain's CDR3 is CASSYEARSNQPQHF. The CDR3 DNA reads as TGTGCCAGCAGTTACGAGGCAAGGAGCAATCAGCCCCAGCATTTT.

This chain uses TRBV7-9 with TRBJ2-7; TRBD1 agrees at 8 bases. With V trimmed by 5 bases and J by 6 bases, 3 bases remained unmatched. CDR1 and CDR2 from the germline V gene are SEHNR and FQNEAQ (reference sequence). The CDR3 is 12 amino acids. The CDR3 spells CASSIGQGEQYF. CDR3 in DNA: TGTGCCAGCAGCATTGGACAGGGCGAGCAGTACTTC.

The chain employs TRBV27 and TRBJ1-2; weak D call: TRBD1 (6 bases). The V and J ends lost 6 bases and 5 bases respectively, with 7 bases between them. The CDR3 is 11 residues long. CDR1 is MNHEY, CDR2 SMNVEV, per germline (reference sequence). The CDR3 reads CASRQGYGYTF. The CDR3 DNA reads as TGTGCCAGCAGGCAGGGGTATGGCTACACCTTC.

The V gene is TRBV5-1, the J gene TRBJ2-1; TRBD1 matches at 8 bases. The germline V gene encodes CDR1 SGHRS and CDR2 YFSETQ. This CDR3 has 15 residues. Unmatched junction bases numbered 6, after V lost 0 bases and J lost 7 bases. CDR3 in amino acids: CASSLVAGGLNEQFF. The CDR3 bases are TGCGCCAGCAGCTTGGTGGCAGGGGGCTTGAATGAGCAGTTCTTC.

The rearrangement links TRBV7-3 to TRBJ2-1; the D gene is possibly TRBD2 (7 bases). Trimming left V 5 bases short and J 4 bases short, with 18 bases between. This CDR3 spans 16 amino acids. Germline V gene lookup returns CDR1 SGHTA and CDR2 FQGTGA. The CDR3 DNA follows: TGTGCCAGCAGCCCCGTGGGGGGGCTAATATACAATGAGCAGTTCTTC. This sequence encodes CASSPVGGLIYNEQFF.

The CDR3 sequence: CAIDTGGDTEAFF. For the CDR3, the DNA is TGTGCCATTGACACAGGGGGTGACACTGAAGCTTTCTTT. The chain uses TRBV10-3 and TRBJ1-1, with 8 bases fitting TRBD1. The ends lost 9 bases at V and 3 bases at J; junction bases unmatched: 6. The CDR3 sequence is 13 residues long. Looked up from germline, CDR1 is ENHRY and CDR2 is SYGVKD.

This clone has just a few counts. The chain employs TRBV28 and TRBJ2-7; 7 positions match TRBD1. Germline V gene data show CDR1 as MDHEN and CDR2 as SYDVKM. The CDR3 is 16 residues long. Losses at the gene ends were 5 bases for V and 0 bases for J; bases not matched to a gene: 10. The CDR3, as DNA: TGTGCCAGCAGTCTTATGGGGACAGTAAGCTCCTACGAGCAGTACTTC. Its protein product is CASSLMGTVSSYEQYF.

This clone was observed a single time. V gene TRBV7-2 combines with J gene TRBJ2-1; tentatively, D is TRBD2 (6 bases). CDR3 length: 15 amino acids. The V gene's germline CDR1 is SGHTA and CDR2 FQGNSA. V was clipped by 5 bases and J by 1 base, with 12 bases between them. The CDR3 sequence is CASSRTGGSYNEQFF. In DNA, the CDR3 is TGTGCCAGCAGCCGGACTGGGGGGTCCTACAATGAGCAGTTCTTC.

The chain joins TRBV5-1 to TRBJ1-1; 9 bases are a match to TRBD1. Germline CDR1 and CDR2: SGHRS and YFSETQ. Unmatched junction bases numbered 8, after V lost 4 bases and J lost 4 bases. The CDR3 runs 15 residues. CDR3 region: CASSPGQGGGTEAFF. CDR3 sequence (DNA): TGCGCCAGCAGCCCGGGACAGGGAGGAGGCACTGAAGCTTTCTTT.

CDR3 nucleotides: TGTGCCAGCTCACCGCGGGACGCACCTCAAAGAGGCTACACCTTC. Its translation is CASSPRDAPQRGYTF. V is TRBV18 and J is TRBJ1-2, with D possibly matching TRBD1 (5 bases). CDR3 size: 15 residues. V lost 3 bases and J lost 8, with 19 bases in between. Germline-derived CDR1 and CDR2 are KGHSH and LQKENI.